The 27 T cell receptor beta chains given below trace back to one sample, sequenced in a study of glioma-infiltrating T cells after dendritic cell vaccination. Described time point: after dendritic cell vaccination, including at tumor progression/relapse. The repertoire was sequenced with immunoSEQ multiplex PCR; TCRdb's copy has only in-frame clones and lacks some. The sample includes about 58,000 clones, more than 75% of them seen just once. The sample consisted of blood, taken after dendritic cell vaccination. The source is a human donor with glioblastoma.

The chain has TRBV7-9 and TRBJ2-1; 8 nucleotides match TRBD2. The V segment lost 5 bases and the J segment 0 bases; nucleotides outside the gene matches: 9. Germline V gives CDR1 SEHNR, CDR2 FQNEAQ (reference sequence). This CDR3 has 17 residues. The CDR3, as DNA: TGTGCCAGCAGCCCTCGGGAGGGCGAGGACTCCTACAATGAGCAGTTCTTC. The encoded protein is CASSPREGEDSYNEQFF.

The chain uses TRBV19 and TRBJ1-1; TRBD1 matches 8 bases. This CDR3 is built from 13 residues. Germline assignment: CDR1 LNHDA and CDR2 SQIVND (reference sequence). V was clipped by 4 bases and J by 4 bases; unmatched bases: 2. The DNA for the CDR3 is TGTGCCAGTAGTAAGACAGGGGCCACTGAAGCTTTCTTT. It yields the protein CASSKTGATEAFF.

This clone was seen once. CDR3 bases: TGTGCCAGCAGCTTGCTCCCGGGACAGGGCCCCTTTCCCCTCCACTTT. It encodes CASSLLPGQGPFPLHF. V is TRBV7-6 and J is TRBJ1-6; 9 bases map to TRBD1. CDR3 size: 16 residues. The germline gives CDR1 SGHVS, CDR2 FNYEAQ. The V segment lost 3 bases and the J segment 13 bases; nucleotides outside the gene matches: 13.

The V gene is TRBV21-1, the J gene TRBJ1-4; the listed D gene, TRBD1, was not tested against the DNA. TRBV21-1 is given as a pseudogene. The CDR3 consists of 15 residues. CDR3 protein: CAGTSTGTGCEKLFF. The CDR3 DNA is TGTGCCGGTACATCTACCGGGACAGGCTGCGAAAAACTGTTTTTT.

This chain joins TRBV25-1 and TRBJ1-5; 8 bases line up with TRBD1. The CDR3 consists of 15 residues. With V trimmed by 4 bases and J by 0 bases, 2 bases remained unmatched. CDR1 is MGHDK, CDR2 SYGVNS, per germline. CDR3 sequence reads: CASSGDRGSNQPQHF. The CDR3 coding sequence is TGTGCCAGCAGTGGAGACAGGGGTAGCAATCAGCCCCAGCATTTT.

This sequence joins TRBV7-2 and TRBJ2-7; 8 bases match TRBD2. The CDR3 consists of 15 residues. The junction had 8 bases not matched to a gene; V was cut back by 1 base and J by 6 bases. CDR1 is SGHTA and CDR2 is FQGNSA in the germline V gene. The CDR3 sequence: CASSLVGTSDREQYF. The CDR3 bases are TGTGCCAGCAGCTTAGTCGGGACTAGTGATCGCGAGCAGTACTTC.

V usage is TRBV10-3 and J usage is TRBJ2-3, with TRBD2 matching over 8 bases. The CDR3 covers 15 residues. The trim removed 7 bases at V and 1 base at J, leaving 7 bases unmatched. Germline V CDR1 and CDR2: ENHRY, SYGVKD. This chain's CDR3 is CAIKSSGGGTDTQYF. CDR3 coding DNA: TGTGCCATCAAAAGCAGCGGGGGTGGCACAGATACGCAGTATTTT.

V gene TRBV7-8 combines with J gene TRBJ2-5; D is possibly TRBD1 (6 bases). The germline V gene has CDR1 SGHVS and CDR2 FQNEAQ. V was cut by 4 bases and J by 5 bases, with 14 bases left in between. This CDR3 region has 14 residues. CDR3 sequence reads: CASSSYSGVETQYF. The DNA of the CDR3 is TGTGCCAGCAGCTCCTATTCAGGGGTGGAGACCCAGTACTTC. Drawing the rest from reference TRBV7-8 and TRBJ2-5, the complete variable domain is GAGVSQSPRYKVAKRGQDVALRCDPISGHVSLFWYQQALGQGPEFLTYFQNEAQLDKSGLPSDRFFAERPEGSVSTLKIQRTQQEDSAVYLCASSSYSGVETQYFGPGTRLLVL.

This clone was observed a few times. V and J are TRBV7-3 and TRBJ1-5; the D gene is possibly TRBD1 (5 bases). The CDR3 runs 15 residues. Trimming cost V 5 bases and J 7 bases, with 18 bases left between them. CDR1 SGHTA and CDR2 FQGTGA come from the germline V gene. The CDR3 nucleotides read TGTGCCAGCAGCCACTCATCAGGGTCAGGGCAGCCCCAGCATTTT. As protein: CASSHSSGSGQPQHF.

The chain uses TRBV7-9 and TRBJ2-7; 8 bases are shared with TRBD1. CDR3 length equals 15 residues. Germline V CDR1 and CDR2: SEHNR, FQNEAQ (reference sequence). V gave up 5 bases and J gave up 0 bases; unmatched junction bases: 6. The CDR3 nucleotides read TGTGCCAGCAGCCTCGACAGGGGTTACTCCTACGAGCAGTACTTC. It is translated as CASSLDRGYSYEQYF. The full variable domain, its missing parts supplied by reference TRBV7-9 and TRBJ2-7, is DTGVSQNPRHKITKRGQNVTFRCDPISEHNRLYWYRQTLGQGPEFLTYFQNEAQLEKSRLLSDRFSAERPKGSFSTLEIQRTEQGDSAMYLCASSLDRGYSYEQYFGPGTRLTVT.

V and J are TRBV5-1 and TRBJ2-1; D is uncertain. The V gene's germline CDR1 is SGHRS and CDR2 YFSETQ. V was shortened by 0 bases and J by 7 bases, with 14 bases between the two germline ends. CDR3 size: 15 residues. CDR3: CASSLDTYKSNEQFF. The CDR3, as DNA: TGCGCCAGCAGCTTGGATACCTATAAGAGTAATGAGCAGTTCTTC.

This rearrangement joins TRBV7-8 to TRBJ2-3; 7 nucleotides agree with TRBD2. CDR1 is SGHVS, CDR2 FQNEAQ, per germline. This CDR3 comprises 15 residues. V shed 5 bases and J 0 bases; nucleotides not matched to a gene: 5. For the CDR3, the DNA is TGTGCCAGCAGCCCGGGACTAACTAGCACAGATACGCAGTATTTT. This translates into CASSPGLTSTDTQYF.

The chain is built from TRBV6-6 and TRBJ1-1; maybe TRBD1 (6 bases). Trimming removed 2 bases from V and 3 bases from J, with 10 bases in between. The CDR3 length is 14 residues. The V gene's germline CDR1 is MNHNY and CDR2 SVGAGI (reference sequence). CDR3 in amino acids: CASSYGGSDTEAFF. In nucleotides, the CDR3 is TGTGCCAGCAGTTACGGGGGCTCGGACACTGAAGCTTTCTTT.

This chain links TRBV6-1 with TRBJ1-3; D not certain. Germline lookup yields CDR1 MNHNS and CDR2 SASEGT. With 10 bases removed from V and 2 bases from J, the gap between germline ends came to 18 bases. The CDR3 runs to 15 residues. The CDR3 protein is CATRSEVSTGNTIYF. Here the CDR3 DNA reads TGTGCCACCAGGAGTGAGGTTTCAACTGGAAACACCATATATTTT.

The gene calls are TRBV5-1 and TRBJ2-3; D is possibly TRBD2 (6 bases). Trimming shortened V by 0 bases and J by 3 bases, and 14 bases separated the two germline ends. The CDR3 runs 16 residues. From germline, CDR1 is SGHRS and CDR2 YFSETQ. CDR3: CASSLATGGWTDTQYF. The CDR3 DNA reads as TGCGCCAGCAGCTTGGCCACCGGGGGTTGGACAGATACGCAGTATTTT.

The V gene is TRBV30, the J gene TRBJ1-5, with D tentatively TRBD1 (6 bases). V gave up 4 bases and J gave up 7 bases, with 17 bases separating them. The CDR3 sequence is 14 residues long. The V gene's germline CDR1 is GTSNPN and CDR2 SVGIG (reference sequence). CDR3: CAWNQGGVGQPQHF. In DNA, the CDR3 is TGTGCCTGGAATCAAGGGGGGGTTGGACAGCCCCAGCATTTT.

The rearrangement joins TRBV6-5 to TRBJ1-6; TRBD1 is a possible D gene (5 bases). Germline values: CDR1 MNHEY, CDR2 SVGAGI. V lost 0 bases to trimming and J lost 2 bases, with 8 bases between them. The CDR3 sequence is 16 residues long. The CDR3 reads CASSYSGGTYNSPLHF. The CDR3 DNA is TGTGCCAGCAGTTACTCGGGGGGAACCTATAATTCACCCCTCCACTTT.

The rearrangement uses TRBV2 and TRBJ2-5; 8 bases are shared with TRBD1. V shed 6 bases, J shed 4 bases, and the junction held 4 bases outside the gene matches. This CDR3 contains 13 residues. The V gene's germline CDR1 is SNHLY and CDR2 FYNNEI. CDR3 in DNA: TGTGCCAGCAGCGCGACAGGGGTAGAGACCCAGTACTTC. This translates into CASSATGVETQYF.

This clone was detected only once. The rearrangement joins TRBV10-2 to TRBJ1-4, with D unclear. CDR1 WSHSY and CDR2 SAAADI come from the germline V gene. V lost 7 bases, J lost 4 bases, and 10 bases lay in between. This CDR3 is built from 13 residues. The CDR3 reads CASKEGGNEKLFF. The CDR3 DNA sequence: TGCGCCAGCAAGGAGGGCGGTAATGAAAAACTGTTTTTT.

V gene TRBV4-3 combines with J gene TRBJ2-6, with D maybe TRBD2 (5 bases). Deletions cut 0 bases from V and 2 bases from J, with 14 bases between. Germline V gene sequence: CDR1 LGHNA, CDR2 YSLEER. The CDR3 runs 18 residues. The CDR3 DNA reads as TGCGCCAGCAGCCAAGATCATCGGGGTATAGCTGGGGCCAACGTCCTGACTTTC. It yields the protein CASSQDHRGIAGANVLTF.

J is TRBJ2-3 and V is TRBV13; 8 bases are a match to TRBD2. The CDR3 extends over 15 amino acids. Germline CDR1 is PRHDT and CDR2 is FYEKMQ (reference sequence). With V trimmed by 2 bases and J by 6 bases, 7 bases remained unmatched. The CDR3 nucleotides are TGTGCCAGCAGCTTATCCGGGGGGGAGATGGATACGCAGTATTTT. Its protein product is CASSLSGGEMDTQYF.

In this sample, this clone turned up once. This chain links TRBV28 with TRBJ2-7; D is uncertain. V was pared by 2 bases and J by 4 bases, with 6 bases between. The CDR3 extends over 12 amino acids. The germline V gene has CDR1 MDHEN and CDR2 SYDVKM. CDR3 coding DNA: TGTGCCAGCAGTTTAGCCGGTTACGAGCAGTACTTC. Encoded protein: CASSLAGYEQYF. The full variable domain, completed using reference TRBV28 and TRBJ2-7, is DVKVTQSSRYLVKRTGEKVFLECVQDMDHENMFWYRQDPGLGLRLIYFSYDVKMKEKGDIPEGYSVSREKKERFSLILESASTNQTSMYLCASSLAGYEQYFGPGTRLTVT.

In nucleotides, the CDR3 is TGTGCCAGCAGCTTGGGGACAGCCGGGGACCGCTACACCTTC. Its protein is CASSLGTAGDRYTF. The chain employs TRBV5-4 and TRBJ1-2, with a tentative D call TRBD1 (6 bases). CDR1 and CDR2 (germline): SGHNT, YYREEE (reference sequence). Trimming stripped 0 bases from V and 9 bases from J, with 15 bases between. The CDR3 totals 14 residues.

This chain joins TRBV6-6 and TRBJ2-5; possible D gene TRBD1, 6 bases. The better agreement between TRBJ2-7 and the DNA end casts doubt on the J call. The CDR3 extends over 14 amino acids. Germline V gives CDR1 MNHNY, CDR2 SVGAGI (reference sequence). CDR3 protein: CASSWQGSAYEQYF. The CDR3 DNA reads as TGTGCCAGCAGTTGGCAGGGGTCGGCCTACGAGCAGTACTTC.

The chain uses TRBV15 and TRBJ2-5, with unresolved D. Germline lookup yields CDR1 LNHNV and CDR2 YYDKDF (reference sequence). The CDR3 consists of 16 residues. The ends were cut back, 0 bases at V and 7 bases at J, with 18 bases in the middle. Here the CDR3 reads CATSRDRTTSLGTQYF. As DNA, the CDR3 is TGTGCCACCAGCAGAGATCGTACTACCTCTCTGGGGACCCAGTACTTC.

This chain links TRBV11-3 with TRBJ1-2, with 9 bases lining up with TRBD1. This CDR3 region has 13 residues. Germline CDR1 SGHNT, CDR2 YENEEA. V lost 3 bases and J lost 7; bases outside the gene matches: 3. The CDR3 DNA reads TGTGCCAGCAGCTTTGTGACAGGGGGTGGCTACACCTTC. Residues: CASSFVTGGGYTF.

V usage is TRBV4-3 and J usage is TRBJ2-7; D unclear. CDR3 length equals 13 residues. Germline-derived CDR1 and CDR2 are LGHNA and YSLEER. Trimming removed 4 bases from V and 3 bases from J, with 10 bases in between. The CDR3: CASSPDLSYEQYF. The CDR3 DNA reads as TGCGCCAGCAGCCCCGACTTGAGCTACGAGCAGTACTTC.